Listed below are T cell receptor beta chains from one sample, sequenced in a study of shared clonotypes between healthy human individuals. Using immunoSEQ multiplex PCR, the repertoire was profiled, and TCRdb retains in-frame clones only, with some absent. The sample consists of about half a million clones, 75% to 85% of them appearing once. Specimen: PBMCs. All receptors derive from a woman aged 40 to 50 in good health. Some clones in this sample may be carry-over from other donors' samples. Each CDR3 is given without its conserved first and last residue. Fields, in order: CDR3 protein, V gene, J gene.

ASSSLAGFEQF	TRBV27	TRBJ2-1
ASSLRDTNTEAF	TRBV18	TRBJ1-1
ASSIDRINQPQH	TRBV19	TRBJ1-5
ASKVTDGNQPQH	TRBV2	TRBJ1-5
ASSSSYEQY	TRBV27	TRBJ2-7
ASSLGQGVTGELF	TRBV5-1	TRBJ2-2
ASSLPLFRGKQF	TRBV7-2	TRBJ2-1
ASSYGQGLGHT	TRBV7-8	TRBJ1-2
ASSYGQGRSQPQH	TRBV5-6	TRBJ1-5
ASRARWETQY	TRBV2	TRBJ2-5
ASSLDYSTDTQY	TRBV7-2	TRBJ2-3
ATLTPAGDIGELF	TRBV28	TRBJ2-2